This T cell receptor (beta chain) is drawn from a study of PD-L1 blockade in urothelial cancer. Turning to the study itself: Most patients, about 85% of the roughly 30, were males with bladder-origin cancer.

This clone was seen more than once but under ten times. Germline CDR1 and CDR2: MGHRA and YSYEKL. The CDR3 runs to 15 residues. V lost 0 bases to trimming and J lost 10 bases; unmatched junction nucleotides: 7. Specified time point: pretreatment peripheral blood. Locally advanced or metastatic urothelial carcinoma was diagnosed in the patients. Sequencing was performed with immunoSEQ multiplex PCR; in TCRdb, only in-frame clones are kept and a portion is missing. Among 70,000 to 75,000 clones listed, almost 90% were seen once. This TCR came from a man aged 70-80 years with urothelial cancer. This sequence joins TRBV4-1 and TRBJ2-1, with TRBD2 matching 9 bases. Here the sequenced sample was PBMCs, taken around atezolizumab (anti-PD-L1) treatment. The CDR3 protein is CASSQEGSGSGEQFF. CDR3 sequence (DNA): TGCGCCAGCAGCCAAGAAGGTAGCGGGAGTGGGGAGCAGTTCTTC.